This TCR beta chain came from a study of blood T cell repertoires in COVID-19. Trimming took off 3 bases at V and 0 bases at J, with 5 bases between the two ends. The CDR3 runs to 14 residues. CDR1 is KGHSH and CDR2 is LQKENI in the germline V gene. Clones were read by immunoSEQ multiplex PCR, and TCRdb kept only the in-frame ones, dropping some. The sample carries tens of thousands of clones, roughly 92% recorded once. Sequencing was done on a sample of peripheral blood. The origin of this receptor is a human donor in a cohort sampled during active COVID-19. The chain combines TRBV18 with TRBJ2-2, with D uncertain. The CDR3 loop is CASSPGTNTGELFF. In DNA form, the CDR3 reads TGTGCCAGCTCACCGGGCACGAACACCGGGGAGCTGTTTTTT.